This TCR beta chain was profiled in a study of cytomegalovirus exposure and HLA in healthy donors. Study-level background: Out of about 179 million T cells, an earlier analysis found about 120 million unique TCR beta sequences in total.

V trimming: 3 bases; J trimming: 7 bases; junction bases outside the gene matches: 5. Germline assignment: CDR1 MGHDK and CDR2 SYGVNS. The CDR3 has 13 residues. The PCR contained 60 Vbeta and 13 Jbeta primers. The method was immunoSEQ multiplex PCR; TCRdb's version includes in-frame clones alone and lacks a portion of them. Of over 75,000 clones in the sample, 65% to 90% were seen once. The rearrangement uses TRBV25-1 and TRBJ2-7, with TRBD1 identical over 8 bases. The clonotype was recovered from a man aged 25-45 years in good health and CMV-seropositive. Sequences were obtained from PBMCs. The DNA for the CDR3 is TGTGCCAGCAGTGATCAGGGGGCCAAGGAGCAGTACTTC. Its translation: CASSDQGAKEQYF.